This T cell receptor beta chain came from a study of shared clonotypes between healthy human individuals. Study-wide points: Some clonotypes were shared by all four sorted-subset donors, while others were not shared. The non-shared ones had lower generation probabilities than the shared ones. On the whole, naive subsets had larger estimated richness than memory subsets had. Clonotypes that were shared across several donors made up around 5% of naive CD4 clonotypes.

Regarding this clone: Antigen: not known.

How the authors handled the data: In the immunoSEQ data, sequences were junction-only and lacked quality scores, so filtering differed. Assay used: immunoSEQ multiplex PCR; TCRdb lists only in-frame clones, some missing. The V and J calls and the clone size are those of that table, but D and trimming were determined from the DNA. The repertoire holds around 2,000,000 clones, with about 95% as singletons. It was CD45RO-negative cells, positively selected for CCR7, that made up naive CD8 cells, with terminally differentiated effector memory CD45RA+ cells excluded. The CDR3 sequence is 14 residues long. V lost 2 bases to trimming and J lost 4 bases, with 12 bases between them. Germline CDR1 and CDR2: SGHNT and YYREEE (reference sequence).

Specimen: naive CD8+ T cells sorted from blood. The chain links TRBV5-4 to TRBJ1-2; D gene uncertain. This sequence originates from a man in his late teens or twenties in good health. CDR3 sequence reads: CASSFRGDGYGYTF. CDR3 bases: TGTGCCAGCAGCTTCCGGGGAGACGGCTATGGCTACACCTTC.